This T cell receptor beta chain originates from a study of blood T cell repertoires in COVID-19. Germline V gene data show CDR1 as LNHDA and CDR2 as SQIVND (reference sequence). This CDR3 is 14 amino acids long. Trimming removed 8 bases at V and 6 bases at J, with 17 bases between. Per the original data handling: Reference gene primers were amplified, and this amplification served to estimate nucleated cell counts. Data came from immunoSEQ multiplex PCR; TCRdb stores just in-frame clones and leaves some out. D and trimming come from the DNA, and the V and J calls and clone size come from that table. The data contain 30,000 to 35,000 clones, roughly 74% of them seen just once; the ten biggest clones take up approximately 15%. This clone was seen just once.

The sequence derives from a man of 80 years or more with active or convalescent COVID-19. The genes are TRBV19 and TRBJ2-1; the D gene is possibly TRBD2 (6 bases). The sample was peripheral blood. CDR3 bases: TGTGCCAGTCGCGCCGGGAGTATTACCAATGAGCAGTTCTTC. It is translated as CASRAGSITNEQFF.